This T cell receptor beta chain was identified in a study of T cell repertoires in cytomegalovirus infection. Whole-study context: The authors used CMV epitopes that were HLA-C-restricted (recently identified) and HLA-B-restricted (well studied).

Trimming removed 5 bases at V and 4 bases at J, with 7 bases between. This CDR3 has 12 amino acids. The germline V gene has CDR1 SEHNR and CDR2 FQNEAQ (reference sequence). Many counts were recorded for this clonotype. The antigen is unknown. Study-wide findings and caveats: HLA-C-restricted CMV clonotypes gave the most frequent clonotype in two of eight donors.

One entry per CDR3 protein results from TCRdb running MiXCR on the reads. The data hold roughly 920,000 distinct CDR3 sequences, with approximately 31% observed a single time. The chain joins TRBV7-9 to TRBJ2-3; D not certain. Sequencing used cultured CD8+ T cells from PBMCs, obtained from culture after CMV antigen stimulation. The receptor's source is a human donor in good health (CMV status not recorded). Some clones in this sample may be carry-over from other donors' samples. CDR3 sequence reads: CASSPSPDTQYF. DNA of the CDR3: TGTGCCAGCAGCCCCTCCCCAGATACGCAGTATTTT.